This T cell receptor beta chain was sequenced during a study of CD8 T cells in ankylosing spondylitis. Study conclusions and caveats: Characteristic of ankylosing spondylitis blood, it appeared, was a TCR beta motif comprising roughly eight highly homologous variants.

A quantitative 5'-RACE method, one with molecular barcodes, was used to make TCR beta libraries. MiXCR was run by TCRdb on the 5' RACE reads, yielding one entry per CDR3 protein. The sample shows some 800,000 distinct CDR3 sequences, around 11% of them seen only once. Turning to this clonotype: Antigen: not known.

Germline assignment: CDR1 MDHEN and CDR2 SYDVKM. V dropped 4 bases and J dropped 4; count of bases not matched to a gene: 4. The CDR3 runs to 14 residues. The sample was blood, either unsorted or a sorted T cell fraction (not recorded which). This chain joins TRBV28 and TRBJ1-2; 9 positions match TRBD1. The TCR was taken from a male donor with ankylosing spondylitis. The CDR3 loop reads CASSYTTGGYGYTF. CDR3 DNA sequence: TGTGCCAGCAGTTACACGACAGGGGGCTATGGCTACACCTTC.